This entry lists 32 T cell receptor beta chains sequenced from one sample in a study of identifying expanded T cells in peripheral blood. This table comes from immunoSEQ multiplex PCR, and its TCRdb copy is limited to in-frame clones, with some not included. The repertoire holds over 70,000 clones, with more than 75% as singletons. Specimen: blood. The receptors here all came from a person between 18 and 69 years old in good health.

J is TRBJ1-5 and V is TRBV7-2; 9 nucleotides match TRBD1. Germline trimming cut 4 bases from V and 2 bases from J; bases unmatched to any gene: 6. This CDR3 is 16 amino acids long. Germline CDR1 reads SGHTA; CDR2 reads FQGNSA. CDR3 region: CASSSRTGGGNQPQHF. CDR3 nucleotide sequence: TGTGCCAGCAGCTCTAGAACAGGGGGCGGCAATCAGCCCCAGCATTTT.

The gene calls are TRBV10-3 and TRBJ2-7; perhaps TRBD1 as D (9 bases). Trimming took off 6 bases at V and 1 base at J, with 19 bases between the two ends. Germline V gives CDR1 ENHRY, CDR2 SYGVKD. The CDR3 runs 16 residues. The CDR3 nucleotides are TGTGCCATCAGCGTCCGGGGGGGACAGGGATCCTACGAGCAGTACTTC. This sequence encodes CAISVRGGQGSYEQYF.

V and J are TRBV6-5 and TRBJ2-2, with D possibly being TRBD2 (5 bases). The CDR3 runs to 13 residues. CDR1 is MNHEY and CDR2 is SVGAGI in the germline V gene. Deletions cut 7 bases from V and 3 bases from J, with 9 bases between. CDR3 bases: TGTGCCAGCACGCGGGTGGACACCGGGGAGCTGTTTTTT. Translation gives CASTRVDTGELFF.

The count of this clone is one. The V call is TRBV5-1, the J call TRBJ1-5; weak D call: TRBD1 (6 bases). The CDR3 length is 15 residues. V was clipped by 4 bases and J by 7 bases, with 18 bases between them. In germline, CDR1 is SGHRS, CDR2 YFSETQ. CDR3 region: CASSPGGQGGQPQHF. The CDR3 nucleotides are TGCGCCAGCAGCCCGGGGGGCCAGGGTGGACAGCCCCAGCATTTT.

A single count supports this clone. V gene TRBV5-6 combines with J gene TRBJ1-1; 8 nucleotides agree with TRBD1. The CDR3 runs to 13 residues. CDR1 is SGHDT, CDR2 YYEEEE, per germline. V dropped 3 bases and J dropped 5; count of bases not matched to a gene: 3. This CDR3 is CASSWTGLTEAFF. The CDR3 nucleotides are TGTGCCAGCAGCTGGACAGGGCTAACTGAAGCTTTCTTT. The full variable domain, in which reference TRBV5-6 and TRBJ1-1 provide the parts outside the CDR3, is DAGVTQSPTHLIKTRGQQVTLRCSPKSGHDTVSWYQQALGQGPQFIFQYYEEEERQRGNFPDRFSGHQFPNYSSELNVNALLLGDSALYLCASSWTGLTEAFFGQGTRLTVV.

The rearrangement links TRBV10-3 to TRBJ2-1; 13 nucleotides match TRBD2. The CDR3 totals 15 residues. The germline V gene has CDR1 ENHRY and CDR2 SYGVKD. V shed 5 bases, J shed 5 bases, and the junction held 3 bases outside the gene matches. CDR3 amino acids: CAISPTSGGHNEQFF. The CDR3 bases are TGTGCCATCAGTCCGACTAGCGGGGGGCACAATGAGCAGTTCTTC.

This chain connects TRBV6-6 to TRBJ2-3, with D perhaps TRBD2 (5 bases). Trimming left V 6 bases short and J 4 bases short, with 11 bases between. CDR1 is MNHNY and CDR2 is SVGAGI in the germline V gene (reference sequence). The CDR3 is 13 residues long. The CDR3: CASSYEGPDTQYF. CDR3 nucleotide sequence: TGTGCCAGCAGCTACGAGGGCCCAGATACGCAGTATTTT.

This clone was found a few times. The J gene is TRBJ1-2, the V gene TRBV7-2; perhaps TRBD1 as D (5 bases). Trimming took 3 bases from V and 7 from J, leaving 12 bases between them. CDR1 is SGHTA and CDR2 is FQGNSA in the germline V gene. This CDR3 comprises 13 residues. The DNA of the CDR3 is TGTGCCAGCAGCTTCGCAGGGTTCAGTGGCTACACCTTC. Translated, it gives CASSFAGFSGYTF.

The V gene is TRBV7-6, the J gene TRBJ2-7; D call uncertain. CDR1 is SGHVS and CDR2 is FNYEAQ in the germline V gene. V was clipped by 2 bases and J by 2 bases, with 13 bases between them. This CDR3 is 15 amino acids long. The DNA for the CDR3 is TGTGCCAGCAGCTTACAACCCCTACGTCCCTACGAGCAGTACTTC. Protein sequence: CASSLQPLRPYEQYF.

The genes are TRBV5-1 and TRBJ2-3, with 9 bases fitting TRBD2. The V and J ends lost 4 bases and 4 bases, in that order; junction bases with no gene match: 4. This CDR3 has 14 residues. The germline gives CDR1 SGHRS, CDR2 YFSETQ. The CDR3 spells CASSGGGGADTQYF. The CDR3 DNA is TGCGCCAGCAGCGGAGGCGGGGGGGCAGATACGCAGTATTTT.

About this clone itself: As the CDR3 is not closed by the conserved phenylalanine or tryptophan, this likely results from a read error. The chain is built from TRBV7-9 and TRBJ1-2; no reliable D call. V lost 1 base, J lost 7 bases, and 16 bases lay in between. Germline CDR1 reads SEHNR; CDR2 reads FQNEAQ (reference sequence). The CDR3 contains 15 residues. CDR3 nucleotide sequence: TGTGCCAGCAGCTTAGGTTACGCCCCCTGGCTTGGCTACACCCTC. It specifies CASSLGYAPWLGYTL.

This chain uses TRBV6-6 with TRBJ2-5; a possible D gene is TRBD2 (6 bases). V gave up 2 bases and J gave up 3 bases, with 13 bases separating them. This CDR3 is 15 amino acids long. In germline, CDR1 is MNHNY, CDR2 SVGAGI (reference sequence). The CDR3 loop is CASSYPVGGKETQYF. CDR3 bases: TGTGCCAGCAGTTACCCGGTCGGGGGAAAAGAGACCCAGTACTTC.

The CDR3 here is CASRLRSRSSYEQYF. The CDR3 DNA is TGTGCAAGTCGCTTGAGAAGCAGGAGCTCCTACGAGCAGTACTTC. The V and J genes are TRBV12-2 and TRBJ2-7. TRBV12-2 is a pseudogene. There are 15 residues in the CDR3.

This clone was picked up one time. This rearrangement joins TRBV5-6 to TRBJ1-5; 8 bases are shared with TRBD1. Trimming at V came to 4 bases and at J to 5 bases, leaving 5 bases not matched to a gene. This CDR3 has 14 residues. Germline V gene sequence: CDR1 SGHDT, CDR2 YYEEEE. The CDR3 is CASSGQGADQPQHF. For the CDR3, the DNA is TGTGCCAGCAGCGGGCAGGGGGCAGATCAGCCCCAGCATTTT.

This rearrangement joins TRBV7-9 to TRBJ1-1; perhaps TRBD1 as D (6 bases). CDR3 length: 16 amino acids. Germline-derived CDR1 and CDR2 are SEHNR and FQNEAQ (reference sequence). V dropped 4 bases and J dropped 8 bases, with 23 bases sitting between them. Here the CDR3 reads CASSSAKTGEKTEAFF. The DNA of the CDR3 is TGTGCCAGCAGCTCTGCCAAGACAGGAGAAAAGACAGAAGCTTTCTTT.

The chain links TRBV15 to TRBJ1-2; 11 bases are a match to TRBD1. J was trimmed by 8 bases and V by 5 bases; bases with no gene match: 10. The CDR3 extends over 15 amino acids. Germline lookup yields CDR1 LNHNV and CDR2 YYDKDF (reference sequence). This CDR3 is CATSADRGRLLGYTF. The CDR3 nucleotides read TGTGCCACCAGCGCGGACAGGGGGCGCTTGTTGGGCTACACCTTC.

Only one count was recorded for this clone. DNA of the CDR3: TGTGCCAGCAGCTCGGGAGGACAGGGGTATAATTCACCCCTCCACTTT. Residues: CASSSGGQGYNSPLHF. V is TRBV7-2 and J is TRBJ1-6; 9 bases agree with TRBD1. The germline gives CDR1 SGHTA, CDR2 FQGNSA. The CDR3 sequence is 16 residues long. The V segment lost 4 bases and the J segment 4 bases; nucleotides outside the gene matches: 5.

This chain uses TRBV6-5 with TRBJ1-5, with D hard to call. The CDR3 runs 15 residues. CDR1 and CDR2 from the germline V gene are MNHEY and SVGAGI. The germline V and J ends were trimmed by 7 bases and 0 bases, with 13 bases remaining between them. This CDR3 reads CASTPYWNSNQPQHF. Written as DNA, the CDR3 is TGTGCCAGCACTCCGTACTGGAATAGCAATCAGCCCCAGCATTTT.

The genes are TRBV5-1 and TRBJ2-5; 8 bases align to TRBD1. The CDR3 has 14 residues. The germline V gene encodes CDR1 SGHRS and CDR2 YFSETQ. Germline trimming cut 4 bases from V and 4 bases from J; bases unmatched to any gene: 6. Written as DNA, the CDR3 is TGCGCCAGCAGCCCCGGGACAGGCGCAGAGACCCAGTACTTC. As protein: CASSPGTGAETQYF.

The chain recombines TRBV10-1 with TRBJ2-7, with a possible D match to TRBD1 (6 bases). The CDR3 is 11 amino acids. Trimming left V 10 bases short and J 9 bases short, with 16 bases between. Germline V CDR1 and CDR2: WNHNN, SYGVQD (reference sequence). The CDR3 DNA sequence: TGCGCCACCAGCCAGGGGATCGGGCAGTACTTC. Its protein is CATSQGIGQYF.

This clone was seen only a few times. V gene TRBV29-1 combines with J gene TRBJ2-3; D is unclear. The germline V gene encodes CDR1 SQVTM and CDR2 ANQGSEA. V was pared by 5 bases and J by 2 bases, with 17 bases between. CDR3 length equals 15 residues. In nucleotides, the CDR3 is TGCAGCGTTTCCTCTGTCGGCGGTCCCACAGATACGCAGTATTTT. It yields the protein CSVSSVGGPTDTQYF.

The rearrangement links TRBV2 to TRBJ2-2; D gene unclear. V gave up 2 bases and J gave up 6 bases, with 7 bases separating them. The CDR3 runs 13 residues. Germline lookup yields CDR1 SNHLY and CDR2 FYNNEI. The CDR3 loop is CASSETTAGELFF. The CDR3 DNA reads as TGTGCCAGCAGTGAAACGACGGCCGGGGAGCTGTTTTTT. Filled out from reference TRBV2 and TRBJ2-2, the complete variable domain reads EPEVTQTPSHQVTQMGQEVILRCVPISNHLYFYWYRQILGQKVEFLVSFYNNEISEKSEIFDDQFSVERPDGSNFTLKIRSTKLEDSAMYFCASSETTAGELFFGEGSRLTVL.

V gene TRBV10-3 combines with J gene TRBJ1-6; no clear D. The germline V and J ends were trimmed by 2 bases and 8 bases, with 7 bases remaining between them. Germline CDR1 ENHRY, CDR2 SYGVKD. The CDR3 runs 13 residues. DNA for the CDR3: TGTGCCATCAGTGAGGGGAGTGATTCACCCCTCCACTTT. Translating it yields CAISEGSDSPLHF.

In DNA, the CDR3 is TGTGCCAGCAGCTTAGACGGGGGTGCCTATGGCTACACCTTC. Its protein is CASSLDGGAYGYTF. The chain couples TRBV7-2 to TRBJ1-2; TRBD1 is a possible D gene (5 bases). V lost 1 base and J 4 bases, leaving 10 bases between the germline ends. The V gene's germline CDR1 is SGHTA and CDR2 FQGNSA. This CDR3 contains 14 residues.

CDR3 sequence (DNA): TGTGCCAGCAGCTTAGGGCCAGGGGGGAACTACGAGCAGTACTTC. Translation: CASSLGPGGNYEQYF. The V gene is TRBV7-2, the J gene TRBJ2-7, with D perhaps matching TRBD1 (7 bases). The CDR3 is made up of 15 amino acids. V was pared by 1 base and J by 3 bases, with 13 bases between. Germline CDR1 is SGHTA and CDR2 is FQGNSA.

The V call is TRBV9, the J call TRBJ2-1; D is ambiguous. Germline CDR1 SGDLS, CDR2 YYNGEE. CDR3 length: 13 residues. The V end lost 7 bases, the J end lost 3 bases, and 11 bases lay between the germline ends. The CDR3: CASGETLYNEQFF. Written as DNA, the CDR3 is TGTGCCAGCGGCGAAACCCTCTACAATGAGCAGTTCTTC.

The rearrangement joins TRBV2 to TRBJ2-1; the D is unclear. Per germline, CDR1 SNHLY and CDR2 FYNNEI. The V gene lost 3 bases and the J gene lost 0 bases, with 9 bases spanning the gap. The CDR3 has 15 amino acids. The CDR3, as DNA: TGTGCCAGCAGTGATGGTCCGAGCTCCTACAATGAGCAGTTCTTC. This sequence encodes CASSDGPSSYNEQFF.

This CDR3 reads CASSLEYGGFEQYF. CDR3 in DNA: TGTGCCAGCAGCTTAGAGTATGGGGGATTCGAGCAGTACTTC. This rearrangement joins TRBV7-8 to TRBJ2-7, with D perhaps TRBD1 or TRBD2 (5 bases each). This CDR3 contains 14 residues. From germline, CDR1 is SGHVS and CDR2 FQNEAQ. Trimming removed 1 base at V and 6 bases at J, with 13 bases between.

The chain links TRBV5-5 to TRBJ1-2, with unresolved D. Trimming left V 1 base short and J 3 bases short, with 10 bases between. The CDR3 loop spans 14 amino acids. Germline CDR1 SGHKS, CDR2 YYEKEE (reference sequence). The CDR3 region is CASSLRPEDYGYTF. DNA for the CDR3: TGTGCCAGCAGCTTGAGGCCAGAGGACTATGGCTACACCTTC.

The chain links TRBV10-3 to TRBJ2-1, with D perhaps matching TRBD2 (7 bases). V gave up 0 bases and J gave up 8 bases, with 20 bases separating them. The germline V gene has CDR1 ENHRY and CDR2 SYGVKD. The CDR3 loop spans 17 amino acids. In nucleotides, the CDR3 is TGTGCCATCAGTGAGTCGGGGAGGGACAAAGGACAATATGAGCAGTTCTTC. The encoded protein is CAISESGRDKGQYEQFF.

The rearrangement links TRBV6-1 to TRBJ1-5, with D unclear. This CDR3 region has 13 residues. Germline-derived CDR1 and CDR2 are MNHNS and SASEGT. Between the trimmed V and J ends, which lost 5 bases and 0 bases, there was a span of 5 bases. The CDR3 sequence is CASSTHSNQPQHF. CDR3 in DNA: TGTGCCAGCAGTACCCATAGCAATCAGCCCCAGCATTTT.

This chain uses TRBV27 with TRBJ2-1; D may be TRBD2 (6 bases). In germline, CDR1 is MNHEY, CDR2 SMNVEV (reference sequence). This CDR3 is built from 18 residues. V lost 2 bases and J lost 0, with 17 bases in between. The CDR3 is CASSLGTPMGGSYNEQFF. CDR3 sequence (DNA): TGTGCCAGCAGTTTAGGGACCCCTATGGGAGGCTCCTACAATGAGCAGTTCTTC.